This T cell receptor (beta chain) is from a study of control samples from healthy donors and cancer patients. This CDR3 region has 19 residues. V lost 4 bases to trimming and J lost 0 bases; unmatched junction nucleotides: 13. Germline CDR1 SGHRS, CDR2 YFSETQ. Here immunoSEQ multiplex PCR was the method, and the copy in TCRdb shows in-frame clones only, minus some. The data show roughly 29,000 clones, roughly 85% seen once. Sequences were obtained from PBMCs. The source is a man between 60 and 75 years old with head and neck cancer. V gene TRBV5-1 combines with J gene TRBJ1-5, with TRBD1 matching over 10 bases. The CDR3 loop is CASSKDGTGVENSNQPQHF. The CDR3, as DNA: TGCGCCAGCAGCAAAGACGGGACAGGGGTGGAAAATAGCAATCAGCCCCAGCATTTT.